The sequence of this TCR beta chain was determined in a study of blood T cell repertoires in COVID-19 (dated by TCRdb to the early 2020s). Concerning the study at large: Samples from collaborators originated in the United States, Italy and Spain and spanned both the acute and convalescent phases of COVID-19. The prospective study material was composed of cDNA or gDNA derived from T cells, B-cell-depleted T cells, or PBMCs. Deeply sampled blood TCRbeta repertoires from subjects exposed to, actively infected with, or recovered from COVID-19 were included in the dataset. The repertoires were released in a freely available public database intended as a resource for research on the immune response to SARS-CoV-2. Samples were obtained from the ongoing ImmuneRACE study (first 160 participants) and from about 1,300 subjects provided by 6 global collaborators. A de-identified subject ID, COVID-19 status, age in years and sex were almost always included in the sample metadata. Where available, HLA class I and class II types were taken from metadata supplied by the sample provider and were not determined by assay-based typing.

Results and caveats for the whole study, not just this receptor: The amount of clinical and demographic metadata varied by source and participant and was provided uncurated.

Enrolling through a virtual design, the prospective study's participants ranged in age from about 18 to 89 years and lived across roughly 24 United States geographic areas. In the prospective study, participants were assigned to cohorts based on the clinical history participants reported in a screening survey and a study questionnaire. Each participant in the prospective study had whole blood, serum and a nasopharyngeal or oropharyngeal swab collected by mobile phlebotomists. Participants in the prospective study had the option to provide additional blood draws and questionnaires over a roughly 2-month period. Blood samples from the prospective study were shipped frozen or at room temperature prior to DNA extraction. The immunoSEQ Assay, a bias-controlled multiplex PCR, was used to amplify TCRbeta CDR3 regions from genomic DNA. Concerning the study's data processing: Nucleated cell counts per sample were estimated from amplification of reference gene primers within the assay. To quantify the absolute abundance of each unique TCRbeta CDR3 rearrangement, sequence reads were collapsed and filtered. Productive Simpson clonality was computed per sample as the square root of Simpson's diversity index over productive rearrangements. Sourced from immuneACCESS, this table was stored by TCRdb with only in-frame sequences that have V and J called. A share of the clones is absent; for the studies checked, an unresolved V gene accounts for under half, and the remainder has no known explanation. The DNA gave D and trimming, while V, J and clone size come from that table. The sample table lists more than 100,000 clones, around 80% of them with a count of one. The top ten clones comprise roughly 2.3% of the sample.

Trimming costs V 4 bases and J 0 bases, and their ends lie 10 bases apart. CDR3 length: 14 amino acids, cysteine to phenylalanine. Of all the DNA, just the CDR3 is kept, 42 bases in frame from base 1. The germline V gene (reference sequence) sets CDR1 to SGHNT and CDR2 to YYREEE. Concerning this clone itself: It has no known antigen specificity. The record has no base qualities; no much larger clone is one base away.

This TCR was recovered from a man in his forties with acute COVID-19. Sequenced material: PBMCs or T cells enriched from blood (not recorded which). The chain is encoded by TRBV5-4 joined to TRBJ1-1; a weak D assignment points to TRBD1 (6 bases agree). The sequenced DNA is TGTGCCAGCAGCCTGACAGGCCTGAACACTGAAGCTTTCTTT. It translates to CASSLTGLNTEAFF.